The 22 T cell receptor beta chains below come from one sample, sequenced in a study of cytomegalovirus exposure and HLA in healthy donors. Measured with immunoSEQ multiplex PCR; TCRdb has only the in-frame clones, and not every one. This table holds some 130,000 clones, nearly 90% found once. The sequenced material came from PBMCs. The receptors were sampled from a woman between 18 and 30 years old in good health and CMV-seronegative.

This clone was observed a few times. The J gene is TRBJ2-3, the V gene TRBV4-1; TRBD1 is a possible D gene (7 bases). Germline assignment: CDR1 MGHRA and CDR2 YSYEKL. Trimming took off 3 bases at V and 8 bases at J, with 21 bases between the two ends. This CDR3 is built from 16 residues. The DNA of the CDR3 is TGCGCCAGCAGCCACGGCAAGGGGGCGGCGGGGAGTACGCAGTATTTT. Translation gives CASSHGKGAAGSTQYF.

The rearrangement uses TRBV5-1 and TRBJ2-1; the D gene is possibly TRBD1 (6 bases). The CDR3 covers 14 residues. V was pared by 3 bases and J by 5 bases, with 12 bases between. Germline V gives CDR1 SGHRS, CDR2 YFSETQ. In DNA form, the CDR3 reads TGCGCCAGCAGCTCACTGGACAGTGACAATGAGCAGTTCTTC. Protein product: CASSSLDSDNEQFF.

The V and J genes are TRBV7-2 and TRBJ1-5; D might be TRBD1 (5 bases). CDR1 and CDR2 from the germline V gene are SGHTA and FQGNSA. CDR3 length: 15 amino acids. With 5 bases removed from V and 7 bases from J, the gap between germline ends came to 18 bases. CDR3 residues: CASSRAQVGGQPQHF. The CDR3 region has the DNA TGTGCCAGCAGCAGGGCCCAGGTGGGGGGACAGCCCCAGCATTTT.

The rearrangement joins TRBV6-6 to TRBJ1-2; D is unresolved. V lost 6 bases and J 4 bases, leaving 15 bases between the germline ends. Germline CDR1 MNHNY, CDR2 SVGAGI (reference sequence). The CDR3 sequence is 14 residues long. In DNA form, the CDR3 reads TGTGCCAGCAGCGATATAGCGGGAGTCTATGGCTACACCTTC. Its translation: CASSDIAGVYGYTF.

The rearrangement uses TRBV19 and TRBJ1-1; 8 bases agree with TRBD1. J lost 1 base, V lost 9 bases, and 10 bases had no gene match. Germline-derived CDR1 and CDR2 are LNHDA and SQIVND (reference sequence). The CDR3 loop spans 15 amino acids. For the CDR3, the DNA is TGTGCCAGCCACACAGGAGGGACAGGGAACACTGAAGCTTTCTTT. Its protein is CASHTGGTGNTEAFF.

V usage is TRBV10-1 and J usage is TRBJ2-7; TRBD2 agrees at 11 bases. The CDR3 consists of 13 residues. Trimming removed 4 bases from V and 5 bases from J; junction bases left unmatched: 1. The V gene's germline CDR1 is WNHNN and CDR2 SYGVQD (reference sequence). The CDR3 region has the DNA TGCGCCAGCAGTGGGGGACTAGCGGACGAGCAGTACTTC. This codes for CASSGGLADEQYF.

The J gene is TRBJ2-1, the V gene TRBV20-1; a weak D match, TRBD1 (6 bases). The CDR3 totals 11 residues. Trimming took 4 bases from V and 7 from J, leaving 8 bases between them. Germline V CDR1 and CDR2: DFQATT, SNEGSKA (reference sequence). CDR3 residues: CSANQGNEQFF. CDR3 bases: TGCAGTGCTAATCAGGGGAATGAGCAGTTCTTC.

The DNA for the CDR3 is TGCAGCGTTCGACACATGAACACTGAAGCTTTCTTT. It translates to CSVRHMNTEAFF. J is TRBJ1-1 and V is TRBV29-1; the D is unclear. The CDR3 length is 12 residues. CDR1 and CDR2 from the germline V gene are SQVTM and ANQGSEA. V was trimmed by 5 bases and J by 0 bases, leaving 7 bases between them.

The chain combines TRBV10-1 with TRBJ2-1; 13 nucleotides align to TRBD2. V was clipped by 3 bases and J by 5 bases; unmatched bases: 1. The CDR3 has 15 amino acids. Germline CDR1 WNHNN, CDR2 SYGVQD (reference sequence). The CDR3 region has the DNA TGCGCCAGCAGTGAAGGGACTAGCGGGGACAATGAGCAGTTCTTC. This encodes CASSEGTSGDNEQFF.

The V call is TRBV11-3, the J call TRBJ2-1, with 10 bases matching TRBD2. Germline V gene lookup returns CDR1 SGHNT and CDR2 YENEEA. V lost 6 bases, J lost 8 bases, and 10 bases stayed unmatched. This CDR3 has 15 residues. This CDR3 reads CASSRSGGALDEQFF. In nucleotides, the CDR3 is TGTGCCAGCAGTCGGAGCGGGGGGGCCCTCGATGAGCAGTTCTTC. Combining the CDR3 with reference TRBV11-3 and TRBJ2-1 gives the whole variable domain EAGVVQSPRYKIIEKKQPVAFWCNPISGHNTLYWYLQNLGQGPELLIRYENEEAVDDSQLPKDRFSAERLKGVDSTLKIQPAELGDSAVYLCASSRSGGALDEQFFGPGTRLTVL.

V is TRBV19 and J is TRBJ1-5; 10 nucleotides agree with TRBD1. The germline V gene has CDR1 LNHDA and CDR2 SQIVND (reference sequence). The CDR3 length is 15 residues. V lost 7 bases, J lost 5 bases, and 8 bases stayed unmatched. The CDR3 bases are TGTGCCAGTAAATCGGGACAGGGGATTTATCAGCCCCAGCATTTT. Encoded protein: CASKSGQGIYQPQHF.

J is TRBJ2-6 and V is TRBV19, with D hard to call. Germline V gives CDR1 LNHDA, CDR2 SQIVND (reference sequence). There are 15 residues in the CDR3. Trimming shortened V by 7 bases and J by 0 bases, and 10 bases separated the two germline ends. CDR3 sequence reads: CASIDTYSGANVLTF. The CDR3 coding sequence is TGTGCCAGTATTGACACCTACTCTGGGGCCAACGTCCTGACTTTC.

The chain links TRBV12-5 to TRBJ2-7, with D perhaps TRBD1 (5 bases). The CDR3 length is 15 residues. Trimming took 5 bases from V and 0 from J, leaving 14 bases between them. Germline values: CDR1 LGHNT, CDR2 FRNRAP. As DNA, the CDR3 is TGTGCTAGTGGTCCCAATCGACAGTCCTCCTACGAGCAGTACTTC. This sequence encodes CASGPNRQSSYEQYF.

The chain has TRBV9 and TRBJ1-2; D gene unclear. V was cut by 1 base and J by 7 bases, with 14 bases left in between. The CDR3 covers 14 residues. Germline V gene lookup returns CDR1 SGDLS and CDR2 YYNGEE. The CDR3 bases are TGTGCCAGCAGCGTAAACTTAGGAGGGCCTGGCTACACCTTC. This translates into CASSVNLGGPGYTF. Full variable domain (rest looked up from reference TRBV9 and TRBJ1-2): DSGVTQTPKHLITATGQRVTLRCSPRSGDLSVYWYQQSLDQGLQFLIQYYNGEERAKGNILERFSAQQFPDLHSELNLSSLELGDSALYFCASSVNLGGPGYTFGSGTRLTVV.

This clone came up a few times. V usage is TRBV6-5 and J usage is TRBJ1-6; D remains ambiguous. This CDR3 has 14 residues. The ends were cut back, 10 bases at V and 7 bases at J, with 17 bases in the middle. The germline CDR1 and CDR2 sequences are MNHEY and SVGAGI. The CDR3 here is CATVSETRNSPLHF. The CDR3 coding sequence is TGTGCCACCGTCTCTGAGACGCGGAATTCACCCCTCCACTTT.

This chain links TRBV5-4 with TRBJ2-3; TRBD2 agrees at 8 bases. V lost 4 bases and J lost 0; bases outside the gene matches: 10. This CDR3 is 17 amino acids long. Per the germline V gene, CDR1 is SGHNT and CDR2 is YYREEE (reference sequence). The CDR3, as DNA: TGTGCCAGCAGCCTAGACGGAGCGGGGGCTAGCACAGATACGCAGTATTTT. Protein product: CASSLDGAGASTDTQYF.

J is TRBJ1-6 and V is TRBV9, with 7 bases that match TRBD1. Unmatched junction bases numbered 8, after V lost 2 bases and J lost 9 bases. The length of the CDR3 is 15 residues. Germline V CDR1 and CDR2: SGDLS, YYNGEE. CDR3 nucleotides: TGTGCCAGCAGCGTCAGCCAGGGGGAGGTTTCACCCCTCCACTTT. Its translation: CASSVSQGEVSPLHF.

The genes are TRBV2 and TRBJ2-7; a possible D gene is TRBD2 (6 bases). This CDR3 is built from 10 residues. Trimming stripped 4 bases from V and 12 bases from J, with 10 bases between. CDR1 SNHLY and CDR2 FYNNEI come from the germline V gene. DNA of the CDR3: TGTGCCAGCAGTGGGGGGGTTTGGTACTTC. Translating it yields CASSGGVWYF.

V gene TRBV2 combines with J gene TRBJ1-4, with no clear D. From germline, CDR1 is SNHLY and CDR2 FYNNEI. The CDR3 is 14 amino acids. The germline V and J ends were trimmed by 7 bases and 7 bases, with 16 bases remaining between them. CDR3 nucleotides: TGTGCCAGCAACCCTCGGCGGGTGGGTGAAAAACTGTTTTTT. Its translation: CASNPRRVGEKLFF.

The chain uses TRBV9 and TRBJ1-2; no clear D. This CDR3 is 13 amino acids long. Per the germline V gene, CDR1 is SGDLS and CDR2 is YYNGEE. V lost 0 bases and J 1 base, leaving 4 bases between the germline ends. The CDR3 reads CASSVAHNYGYTF. As DNA, the CDR3 is TGTGCCAGCAGCGTAGCCCATAACTATGGCTACACCTTC.

This sequence joins TRBV18 and TRBJ2-1; 7 bases are a match to TRBD2. The germline V gene has CDR1 KGHSH and CDR2 LQKENI. V trimming: 0 bases; J trimming: 7 bases; junction bases outside the gene matches: 6. This CDR3 has 15 residues. The CDR3 loop is CASSPPAVRGNEQFF. The CDR3 bases are TGTGCCAGCTCACCACCGGCGGTGCGGGGGAATGAGCAGTTCTTC.

The chain combines TRBV5-4 with TRBJ2-2; the D gene is possibly TRBD2 (5 bases). Germline CDR1 reads SGHNT; CDR2 reads YYREEE (reference sequence). This CDR3 is built from 14 residues. V was pared by 6 bases and J by 6 bases, with 15 bases between. CDR3 region: CASTDGDLAGELFF. CDR3 in DNA: TGTGCCAGCACGGACGGGGATTTGGCCGGGGAGCTGTTTTTT.